The next 9 T cell receptor beta chains were all read from a single sample in a study of technical replicates of blood from a handful of donors. The table came from immunoSEQ multiplex PCR; TCRdb's copy has only in-frame clones and leaves some out. This sample has some 96,000 clones, with approximately 94% found just once. Sequenced: T cells isolated from PBMCs. The source of these receptors is a human donor in good health.

The rearrangement joins TRBV4-1 to TRBJ1-4, with D uncertain. Looked up from germline, CDR1 is MGHRA and CDR2 is YSYEKL. The CDR3 runs to 19 residues. Trimming took 0 bases from V and 0 from J, leaving 17 bases between them. The CDR3 DNA reads TGCGCCAGCAGCCAAGAGGTTGTGGGAGTCTTTGCAACTAATGAAAAACTGTTTTTT. Protein: CASSQEVVGVFATNEKLFF.

The chain joins TRBV5-5 to TRBJ2-1; D remains ambiguous. CDR3 length: 14 amino acids. Trimming took off 1 base at V and 8 bases at J, with 13 bases between the two ends. Germline V gene lookup returns CDR1 SGHKS and CDR2 YYEKEE (reference sequence). The CDR3 DNA follows: TGTGCCAGCAGCTTGACCCCTCTAGATGATGAGCAGTTCTTC. Translated, it gives CASSLTPLDDEQFF.

The chain recombines TRBV29-1 with TRBJ2-1, with D unclear. Deletions cut 3 bases from V and 0 bases from J, with 12 bases between. This CDR3 has 15 amino acids. CDR1 and CDR2 from the germline V gene are SQVTM and ANQGSEA. The CDR3 sequence: CSVELVGSSYNEQFF. Here the CDR3 DNA reads TGCAGCGTTGAGCTAGTTGGATCCTCCTACAATGAGCAGTTCTTC.

This chain connects TRBV5-4 to TRBJ2-7; 10 bases match TRBD2. The CDR3 runs to 16 residues. CDR1 and CDR2 (germline): SGHNT, YYREEE (reference sequence). With 6 bases clipped from V and 2 bases from J, the junction kept 11 bases outside the gene matches. CDR3: CASTIGSGLAAYEQYF. The CDR3 nucleotides are TGTGCCAGCACCATTGGGAGTGGACTAGCGGCCTACGAGCAGTACTTC. The full variable domain, its missing parts supplied by reference TRBV5-4 and TRBJ2-7, is ETGVTQSPTHLIKTRGQQVTLRCSSQSGHNTVSWYQQALGQGPQFIFQYYREEENGRGNFPPRFSGLQFPNYSSELNVNALELDDSALYLCASTIGSGLAAYEQYFGPGTRLTVT.

V gene TRBV19 combines with J gene TRBJ2-3; no firm D call. Trimming cost V 0 bases and J 4 bases, with 8 bases left between them. The CDR3 extends over 14 amino acids. Germline values: CDR1 LNHDA, CDR2 SQIVND (reference sequence). The CDR3 region is CASSIEVGADTQYF. For the CDR3, the DNA is TGTGCCAGTAGTATAGAGGTAGGAGCAGATACGCAGTATTTT.

In nucleotides, the CDR3 is TGCAGCGCTGGGCTGGGACTAGCGGGGTACGAGCAGTACTTC. It encodes CSAGLGLAGYEQYF. This sequence joins TRBV29-1 and TRBJ2-7; 13 nucleotides align to TRBD2. CDR3 size: 14 residues. After removal of 7 bases from V and 4 bases from J, the junction contained 7 bases not matched to a gene. Germline V gene lookup returns CDR1 SQVTM and CDR2 ANQGSEA.

This chain connects TRBV19 to TRBJ2-1; D possibly corresponds to TRBD1 (5 bases). In germline, CDR1 is LNHDA, CDR2 SQIVND (reference sequence). The CDR3 has 14 residues. Trimming left V 3 bases short and J 5 bases short, with 11 bases between. This CDR3 reads CASSIAAGNNEQFF. In nucleotides, the CDR3 is TGTGCCAGTAGTATCGCGGCAGGGAACAATGAGCAGTTCTTC. Filled out from reference TRBV19 and TRBJ2-1, the complete variable domain reads DGGITQSPKYLFRKEGQNVTLSCEQNLNHDAMYWYRQDPGQGLRLIYYSQIVNDFQKGDIAEGYSVSREKKESFPLTVTSAQKNPTAFYLCASSIAAGNNEQFFGPGTRLTVL.

CDR3 sequence reads: CASRTGDNQPQHF. The CDR3 DNA reads as TGTGCCAGCAGGACCGGGGACAATCAGCCCCAGCATTTT. The rearrangement links TRBV6-1 to TRBJ1-5; D is undetermined. Germline CDR1 MNHNS, CDR2 SASEGT. The CDR3 extends over 13 amino acids. V was trimmed by 6 bases and J by 3 bases, leaving 9 bases between them.

V and J are TRBV27 and TRBJ1-4; maybe TRBD1 (5 bases). CDR3 length: 12 amino acids. Germline-derived CDR1 and CDR2 are MNHEY and SMNVEV (reference sequence). Trimming stripped 5 bases from V and 14 bases from J, with 15 bases between. CDR3 DNA: TGTGCCAGCAGTCCCCCAGGGCTCAATCTGTTTTTT. Protein sequence: CASSPPGLNLFF.